The rows below give T cell receptor beta chains drawn from one sample of a study of blood T cell repertoires in COVID-19. Libraries were prepared by immunoSEQ multiplex PCR; TCRdb keeps only in-frame clonotypes and omits some of them. This table holds about 15,000 clones, 70% to 90% found once. Material: peripheral blood. The receptors come from a human donor with active COVID-19. The donor label of this sample is uncertain. The CDR3 runs from the conserved cysteine through the conserved F or W. The D gene is left open where the match is weak. Clone size is stated in some rows and not others, as once, few, many or a class when expanded.

v_call,d_call,cdr3_length,j_call,clone_size,cdr3_aa,cdr3_nt
TRBV11-3,TRBD1,19,TRBJ2-1,-,CASSLDRIGTESSYNEQFF,TGTGCCAGCAGCTTAGATCGCATCGGGACAGAGAGCTCCTACAATGAGCAGTTCTTC
TRBV2,TRBD2,17,TRBJ2-2,-,CASSTAGGAVNTGELFF,TGTGCCAGCAGTACCGCGGGGGGGGCGGTCAACACCGGGGAGCTGTTTTTT
TRBV6-1,-,13,TRBJ1-2,-,CASSDFRNYGYTF,TGTGCCAGCAGTGATTTCCGTAACTATGGCTACACCTTC
TRBV25-1,TRBD1,16,TRBJ2-3,-,CASSTRGQKALNTQYF,TGTGCCAGCAGTACACGGGGACAGAAGGCCTTGAATACGCAGTATTTT
TRBV19,TRBD2,17,TRBJ2-1,-,CASSMDGAGGLWDEQFF,TGTGCCAGTAGTATGGACGGAGCGGGAGGGCTTTGGGATGAGCAGTTCTTC
TRBV4-2,-,15,TRBJ2-3,-,CASSPEVGNTDTQYF,TGTGCCAGCAGCCCCGAGGTAGGAAACACAGATACGCAGTATTTT
TRBV7-9,-,14,TRBJ1-6,-,CASAIGGGKSPLHF,TGTGCCAGCGCAATCGGGGGGGGCAAATCACCCCTCCACTTT
TRBV2,-,14,TRBJ1-6,medium-sized,CASSEAGDNSPLHF,TGTGCCAGCAGTGAAGCTGGAGATAATTCACCCCTCCACTTT
TRBV10-3,-,12,TRBJ1-4,-,CAISDEGGKLFF,TGTGCCATCAGTGACGAGGGTGGGAAACTGTTTTTT
TRBV5-6,TRBD1,15,TRBJ1-5,-,CASSLLGGKGQPQHF,TGTGCCAGCAGCTTGTTAGGGGGCAAGGGTCAGCCCCAGCATTTT
TRBV19,TRBD2,13,TRBJ2-1,-,CASSTLAAHEQFF,TGTGCCAGCTCAACGCTAGCGGCCCATGAGCAGTTCTTC
TRBV9,TRBD2,16,TRBJ2-1,-,CASSADLAGVYNEQFF,TGTGCCAGCAGCGCGGACCTAGCGGGGGTCTACAATGAGCAGTTCTTC
TRBV5-4,TRBD2,15,TRBJ2-3,-,CASSLSGGSTDTQYF,TGTGCCAGCAGCCTTTCGGGGGGTAGCACAGATACGCAGTATTTT
TRBV3-1/TRBV3-2,-,15,TRBJ2-1,-,CASSQGHYIYNEQFF,TGTGCCAGCAGCCAAGGGCACTATATCTACAATGAGCAGTTCTTC
TRBV7-2,-,12,TRBJ2-3,-,CASSLYEDTQYF,TGTGCCAGCAGCTTATATGAGGATACGCAGTATTTT
TRBV7-9,TRBD1,15,TRBJ1-3,-,CASSLAGTVSGTIYF,TGTGCCAGCAGCTTAGCCGGGACAGTGTCAGGGACCATATATTTT
TRBV6-6,TRBD1,15,TRBJ1-2,-,CASSYPLGTDDGYTF,TGTGCCAGCAGTTACCCTCTTGGGACAGACGATGGCTACACCTTC
TRBV6-5,-,13,TRBJ1-1,-,CASRRLSDTEAFF,TGTGCCAGCCGTCGTTTATCGGACACTGAAGCTTTCTTT
TRBV20-1,-,14,TRBJ2-1,-,CSASIGSGYNEQFF,TGCAGTGCTAGTATCGGCTCAGGATACAATGAGCAGTTCTTC
TRBV10-1,-,15,TRBJ2-3,-,CASSESGGLHDTQYF,TGCGCCAGCAGTGAGTCGGGGGGGCTTCACGATACGCAGTATTTT
TRBV18,TRBD1,16,TRBJ2-7,-,CASSPLLTGPSLEQYF,TGTGCCAGCTCACCCCTTTTGACAGGGCCCTCCCTCGAGCAGTACTTC
TRBV5-4,-,14,TRBJ1-2,-,CASSLIQVPYGYTF,TGTGCCAGCAGCTTGATACAGGTACCATATGGCTACACCTTC
TRBV15,TRBD2,16,TRBJ2-3,-,CATSARLAGVADTQYF,TGTGCCACCAGCGCTAGACTAGCGGGAGTTGCAGATACGCAGTATTTT
TRBV5-1,-,12,TRBJ1-6,once,CASSEDFKLLHF,TGCGCCAGCAGCGAGGACTTCAAACTCCTCCACTTT
TRBV19,TRBD1,18,TRBJ1-5,few,CASTPKGQGARGNQPQHF,TGTGCCAGTACCCCAAAAGGGCAGGGGGCGCGAGGCAATCAGCCCCAGCATTTT
TRBV28,TRBD1,16,TRBJ1-2,-,CASSFFTGELNYGYTF,TGTGCCAGCAGTTTCTTCACAGGGGAATTAAACTATGGCTACACCTTC
TRBV4-3,-,18,TRBJ1-6,-,CASSQERQAAINNSPLHF,TGCGCCAGCAGCCAAGAGCGACAGGCAGCAATCAATAATTCACCCCTCCACTTT
TRBV18,-,15,TRBJ2-1,-,CASSPRGFKGNEQFF,TGTGCCAGCTCACCGAGGGGGTTCAAGGGCAATGAGCAGTTCTTC
TRBV11-2,TRBD2,15,TRBJ2-1,-,CASSPSGGAWNEQFF,TGTGCCAGCAGCCCTAGCGGGGGGGCATGGAATGAGCAGTTCTTC
TRBV13,TRBD1,15,TRBJ2-1,once,CASSLSDRTYNEQFF,TGTGCCAGCAGCTTATCGGACAGGACCTACAATGAGCAGTTCTTC
TRBV5-1,-,15,TRBJ2-3,-,CASSFGGGQSDTQYF,TGCGCCAGCAGCTTTGGGGGGGGCCAGTCAGATACGCAGTATTTT
TRBV2,TRBD2,15,TRBJ2-2,once,CASTRGLDPTGELFF,TGTGCCAGCACTAGGGGACTAGACCCCACCGGGGAGCTGTTTTTT
TRBV28,-,12,TRBJ1-2,-,CASYRVQDGYTF,TGTGCCAGCTACAGGGTTCAGGATGGCTACACCTTC
TRBV4-1,-,17,TRBJ2-5,-,CASSPTPGDEYQETQYF,TGCGCCAGCAGCCCCACGCCAGGGGACGAGTACCAAGAGACCCAGTACTTC
TRBV5-4,-,18,TRBJ2-4,-,CASSLFSGGGGPKNIQYF,TGTGCCAGCAGCTTGTTTTCGGGGGGAGGGGGACCCAAAAACATTCAGTACTTC
TRBV4-1,-,12,TRBJ1-1,-,CASSPDEVEAFF,TGCGCCAGCAGCCCCGACGAGGTTGAAGCTTTCTTT
TRBV6-2/TRBV6-3,-,11,TRBJ2-7,-,CASSYRYEQYF,TGTGCCAGCAGTTACCGGTACGAGCAGTACTTC
TRBV3-1/TRBV3-2,-,19,TRBJ2-7,-,CASSQVRIAEQPVSSEQYF,TGTGCCAGCAGCCAAGTAAGGATAGCGGAGCAACCAGTGAGTTCCGAGCAGTACTTC
TRBV5-6,TRBD1,14,TRBJ1-6,-,CASSLGQGVSPLHF,TGTGCCAGCAGCTTGGGACAGGGGGTTTCACCCCTCCACTTT
TRBV28,TRBD1,14,TRBJ1-1,-,CASTRQGRNTEAFF,TGTGCCAGCACTCGACAGGGGCGAAACACTGAAGCTTTCTTT
TRBV6-5,-,15,TRBJ2-1,-,CASSYSSLALNEQFF,TGTGCCAGCAGTTACTCGTCACTAGCCCTCAATGAGCAGTTCTTC
TRBV5-6,-,15,TRBJ2-1,-,CASSFFTGGKNEQFF,TGTGCCAGCAGCTTTTTTACAGGTGGTAAAAATGAGCAGTTCTTC
TRBV2,-,12,TRBJ1-6,-,CASSGEGSPLHF,TGTGCCAGCAGTGGGGAGGGGTCACCCCTCCACTTT
TRBV4-1,-,16,TRBJ1-3,-,CASSQGRTRGGNTIYF,TGCGCCAGCAGCCAAGGGCGGACAAGGGGCGGAAACACCATATATTTT
TRBV2,-,13,TRBJ1-5,-,CASRARANQPQHF,TGTGCCAGCAGGGCCCGTGCAAATCAGCCCCAGCATTTT
TRBV27,TRBD2,16,TRBJ2-1,-,CASSPLPGGPGVEQFF,TGTGCCAGCAGCCCCCTCCCGGGAGGGCCAGGGGTCGAGCAGTTCTTC
TRBV7-3,TRBD1,13,TRBJ2-1,-,CASRAGGRNEQFF,TGTGCCAGCAGGGCAGGGGGAAGAAATGAGCAGTTCTTC
TRBV30,TRBD2,14,TRBJ2-1,-,CAWSASAGGYEQFF,TGTGCCTGGAGTGCAAGCGCGGGAGGGTATGAGCAGTTCTTC
TRBV19,TRBD1,15,TRBJ1-5,few,CASSTGQGRNQPQHF,TGTGCCAGTAGTACCGGACAGGGACGAAATCAGCCCCAGCATTTT